A selection of T cell receptor beta chains follows, all from one sample in a study of T cell changes during pregnancy in multiple sclerosis. Assay: immunoSEQ multiplex PCR; the TCRdb copy retains only in-frame clones and omits some. The sample holds just under 100,000 clones; around 93% are singletons and the top ten take more than 0.75%. The input for sequencing was peripheral blood, taken after pregnancy. These receptors came from a female donor with multiple sclerosis, enrolled in a pregnancy study. Both conserved end residues are part of each CDR3. D genes are given only for firm matches. Clone size is given for some rows only: seen once, a few or many times, or a class if the clone is expanded.

TRBJ2-2,TRBV7-8,-,TRBD2,TGTGCCAGCAGCTTTCTAGCGGCAAACACCGGGGAGCTGTTTTTT,CASSFLAANTGELFF
TRBJ2-7,TRBV30,-,TRBD2,TGTGCCTGGATCTTCTCCGGGAGGGAGCAGTACTTC,CAWIFSGREQYF
TRBJ2-7,TRBV18,-,-,TGTGCCAGCTCACCACCCTTGCAGGGTGGGCCCTACGAGCAGTACTTC,CASSPPLQGGPYEQYF
TRBJ1-1,TRBV30,-,-,TGTGCCTGGATCAGGACTGAAGCTTTCTTT,CAWIRTEAFF
TRBJ2-1,TRBV6-1,-,-,TGTGCGGCTAGTTCCTACAATGAGCAGTTCTTC,CAASSYNEQFF
TRBJ1-2,TRBV25-1,-,-,TGTGCCAGCAGTGAAGGGCGGGCGGTACTTAACTATGGCTACACCTTC,CASSEGRAVLNYGYTF
TRBJ2-2,TRBV11-3,-,-,TGTGCCAGCAGCCCCGGGACTTTGGGGGACACCGGGGAGCTGTTTTTT,CASSPGTLGDTGELFF
TRBJ2-1,TRBV29-1,-,TRBD1,TGCAGCGTTGAGAAGGGACAGGGCTGGAATGAGCAGTTCTTC,CSVEKGQGWNEQFF
TRBJ2-1,TRBV27,-,TRBD2,TGTGCCAGCAGTTTCTGGGGGGGAGTACTGAATGAGCAGTTCTTC,CASSFWGGVLNEQFF
TRBJ1-2,TRBV7-9,-,-,TGTGCCAGCAGCTTAACTTCGGGACACGGGGTGGGTGGCTACACCTTC,CASSLTSGHGVGGYTF
TRBJ2-3,TRBV27,-,-,TGTGCCAGCAGTTGGGCGAGGGGGGGCGAAGTAGATACGCAGTATTTT,CASSWARGGEVDTQYF
TRBJ2-3,TRBV27,-,TRBD2,TGTGCCAGCAGTTTAAGACTAGCGGGAGGATCGAGCACAGATACGCAGTATTTT,CASSLRLAGGSSTDTQYF
TRBJ2-1,TRBV6-5,-,-,TGTGCCAGCAGTCGGGACGGGAGCTCCTACAATGAGCAGTTCTTC,CASSRDGSSYNEQFF
TRBJ1-5,TRBV13,-,-,TGTGCCAGCAGCTTACGGGGCAATCAGCCCCAGCATTTT,CASSLRGNQPQHF
TRBJ2-5,TRBV6-5,-,TRBD2,TGTGCCAGCAGCCGGGCGGGAGCCGGGGGGACCCAGTACTTC,CASSRAGAGGTQYF
TRBJ2-1,TRBV5-8,-,TRBD1,TGTGCCAGCAGCCTGGGACAGGGTGCCCACAATGAGCAGTTCTTC,CASSLGQGAHNEQFF
TRBJ2-7,TRBV11-2,-,TRBD1,TGTGCCAGCAGCTTAAGACAGGGATACGAGCAGTACTTC,CASSLRQGYEQYF
TRBJ2-3,TRBV7-9,-,-,TGTGCCAGCAGCCCTTCCGCGGTCACAGATACGCAGTATTTT,CASSPSAVTDTQYF
TRBJ1-2,TRBV11-2,-,TRBD1,TGTGCCAGCAGCCCTCGGCAGGGGGGTGGCTACACCTTC,CASSPRQGGGYTF
TRBJ2-3,TRBV30,-,-,TGTGCCTGGAGCGCCCTGACTACGATTAAAGATACGCAGTATTTT,CAWSALTTIKDTQYF
TRBJ2-1,TRBV9,-,TRBD2,TGTGCCAGCAGCGATAGCGGGGACTACAATGAGCAGTTCTTC,CASSDSGDYNEQFF
TRBJ1-3,TRBV7-3,few,-,TGTGCCAGCAGCTTAGGAGGGTCTGGAAACACCATATATTTT,CASSLGGSGNTIYF
TRBJ2-3,TRBV2,-,TRBD2,TGTGCCAGCAGTCTAGTCCTAGCGGGAAGCACAGATACGCAGTATTTT,CASSLVLAGSTDTQYF
TRBJ2-2,TRBV2,-,TRBD1,TGTGCCAGCAGTGAATGGCCTCGGGACAGGGTAAACACCGGGGAGCTGTTTTTT,CASSEWPRDRVNTGELFF
TRBJ2-1,TRBV11-1,-,-,TGTGCCAGCAGCTTGGTCACAAGCGGACCTTACAATGAGCAGTTCTTC,CASSLVTSGPYNEQFF
TRBJ2-1,TRBV7-6,-,TRBD2,TGTGCCAGCAGCTTAGCGCGGGAGTCCTACAATGAGCAGTTCTTC,CASSLARESYNEQFF
TRBJ2-5,TRBV4-1,-,-,TGCGCCAGCAGCCCCTCATCGGGGTACCCGGGGGAGACCCAGTACTTC,CASSPSSGYPGETQYF
TRBJ1-5,TRBV19,-,TRBD1,TGTGCCAGTGAGGGACAGAATCAGCCCCAGCATTTT,CASEGQNQPQHF
TRBJ2-3,TRBV13,-,TRBD2,TGTGCCAGCAGTGGTGGGACTAGCGGGAGGGAAGATACGCAGTATTTT,CASSGGTSGREDTQYF
TRBJ1-1,TRBV28,-,TRBD1,TGTGCCAGCAGGGATTTACAGGGGAAAGCTTTCTTT,CASRDLQGKAFF
TRBJ2-5,TRBV15,-,-,TGTGCCACCAGCAGAGATCGGGGTCAAGAGACCCAGTACTTC,CATSRDRGQETQYF
TRBJ2-7,TRBV27,-,-,TGTGCCAGCAGCCCGACTCGCCTCGGGCAGGGTAATTACGAGCAGTACTTC,CASSPTRLGQGNYEQYF